The 16 T cell receptor beta chains reported below all come from one sample, sequenced in a study of T cells in Graves' hyperthyroidism and ophthalmopathy (dated by TCRdb to the late 2010s). Receptors were amplified or captured by multiplex PCR. The reads were generated on an Illumina HiSeq 2000. The TCR beta CDR3 regions were amplified from the RNA transcripts. The TCR CDR3 was subjected to a first round of RT-PCR using the HTBI primer set and the Qiagen OneStep RT-PCR kit. TCRdb redid the processing of the public reads, applying fastp at Q25 and MiXCR, and retained in-frame beta chains. Identical CDR3 protein sequences are pooled into one entry, listed with their most common genes and DNA. Across this sample there are approximately 30,000 distinct CDR3 sequences, with 45% to 55% seen only once. Roughly 27% of the sample is held by the ten biggest clonotypes. Specimen: blood. Receptors were obtained from a woman aged 40 to 49 with Graves' ophthalmopathy.

This clonotype occurred many times. The V gene is TRBV6-5, the J gene TRBJ2-3; 7 positions agree with TRBD1. This CDR3 comprises 16 residues. V dropped 6 bases and J dropped 1; count of bases not matched to a gene: 10. Germline values: CDR1 MNHEY, CDR2 SVGAGI. This CDR3 is CASRGTDNIRTDTQYF. CDR3 sequence (DNA): TGTGCCAGCAGGGGGACAGACAACATTCGCACAGATACGCAGTATTTT.

This clonotype qualifies as medium-sized. The CDR3 region has the DNA TGTGCCAGTACCTCGACAGAAACCTACGAGCAGTACTTC. Encoded protein: CASTSTETYEQYF. The chain combines TRBV19 with TRBJ2-7, with a weak D call TRBD1 (5 bases). The V end lost 7 bases, the J end lost 2 bases, and 12 bases lay between the germline ends. The germline V gene encodes CDR1 LNHDA and CDR2 SQIVND (reference sequence). The CDR3 has 13 residues.

This clonotype was recorded many times. V is TRBV7-2 and J is TRBJ1-2; 9 bases match TRBD1. The germline CDR1 and CDR2 sequences are SGHTA and FQGNSA. Germline trimming cut 2 bases from V and 2 bases from J; bases unmatched to any gene: 9. The CDR3 extends over 17 amino acids. In DNA, the CDR3 is TGTGCCAGCAGCTTATCGTACGGGACAGGGAAAAACTATGGCTACACCTTC. This sequence encodes CASSLSYGTGKNYGYTF.

This chain links TRBV4-3 with TRBJ2-7, with D perhaps TRBD2 (6 bases). Germline V gene lookup returns CDR1 LGHNA and CDR2 YSLEER. This CDR3 spans 15 amino acids. Trimming left V 0 bases short and J 7 bases short, with 16 bases between. The CDR3 nucleotides read TGCGCCAGCAGCCAAGAAGCTAGCGCGGGCAAGGAGCAGTACTTC. As protein: CASSQEASAGKEQYF.

Judged by abundance, this clonotype is medium-sized. The chain combines TRBV7-2 with TRBJ1-2; D possibly corresponds to TRBD1 (6 bases). The CDR3 runs to 15 residues. Germline-derived CDR1 and CDR2 are SGHTA and FQGNSA. V was cut by 5 bases and J by 1 base, with 14 bases left in between. In DNA, the CDR3 is TGTGCCAGCAGCGTGCGGAGGGGGGATAACTATGGCTACACCTTC. Its protein product is CASSVRRGDNYGYTF.

Here the CDR3 reads CASSLGQGRVWEQYF. The CDR3 bases are TGTGCCAGCAGCTTAGGACAGGGGCGGGTCTGGGAGCAGTACTTC. This rearrangement joins TRBV7-9 to TRBJ2-7, with TRBD1 matching over 8 bases. The germline gives CDR1 SEHNR, CDR2 FQNEAQ (reference sequence). The CDR3 has 15 residues. V lost 1 base and J lost 7; bases outside the gene matches: 9.

This clonotype has a count of ten or more. This chain links TRBV27 with TRBJ1-6; the match to TRBD1 covers 7 bases. Germline CDR1 reads MNHEY; CDR2 reads SMNVEV (reference sequence). The CDR3 consists of 16 residues. The V segment lost 2 bases and the J segment 8 bases; nucleotides outside the gene matches: 9. CDR3 loop: CASSLGTAKRDSPLHF. The CDR3 DNA reads as TGTGCCAGCAGTTTAGGGACAGCGAAGAGAGATTCACCCCTCCACTTT.

The sample holds many counts of this clonotype. This chain connects TRBV11-2 to TRBJ2-5; 8 nucleotides match TRBD1. Germline CDR1 reads SGHAT; CDR2 reads FQNNGV. The CDR3 spans 16 residues. With 1 base clipped from V and 4 bases from J, the junction kept 8 bases outside the gene matches. CDR3 in amino acids: CASSLALGGQGETQYF. The CDR3 region has the DNA TGTGCCAGCAGCTTAGCATTGGGTGGACAGGGAGAGACCCAGTACTTC. The whole variable domain, filled in from reference TRBV11-2 and TRBJ2-5, reads EAGVAQSPRYKIIEKRQSVAFWCNPISGHATLYWYQQILGQGPKLLIQFQNNGVVDDSQLPKDRFSAERLKGVDSTLKIQPAKLEDSAVYLCASSLALGGQGETQYFGPGTRLLVL.

By sample fraction, this clonotype is medium-sized. The gene calls are TRBV19 and TRBJ2-7; 10 bases are a match to TRBD2. CDR3 length: 15 amino acids. Germline V gene data show CDR1 as LNHDA and CDR2 as SQIVND (reference sequence). With V trimmed by 2 bases and J by 4 bases, 5 bases remained unmatched. CDR3 protein: CASSISSGGTYEQYF. The CDR3 nucleotides are TGTGCCAGTAGTATATCTAGCGGGGGAACATACGAGCAGTACTTC.

This clonotype is classed as medium-sized. The J gene is TRBJ1-2, the V gene TRBV7-9; 9 nucleotides agree with TRBD1. The junction had 4 bases not matched to a gene; V was cut back by 5 bases and J by 6 bases. Germline-derived CDR1 and CDR2 are SEHNR and FQNEAQ (reference sequence). The CDR3 is 13 amino acids. The CDR3 bases are TGTGCCAGCAGCCGACAGGGGGAAAATGGCTACACCTTC. Encoded protein: CASSRQGENGYTF.

V gene TRBV19 combines with J gene TRBJ2-7; no firm D call. Germline CDR1 reads LNHDA; CDR2 reads SQIVND (reference sequence). The CDR3 consists of 16 residues. V lost 8 bases to trimming and J lost 4 bases, with 24 bases between them. CDR3 DNA sequence: TGTGCCAGTGGTGAAATTCGGACCGCTGGATCGTACGAGCAGTACTTC. Protein product: CASGEIRTAGSYEQYF.

This clonotype was seen a handful of times. The genes are TRBV9 and TRBJ2-1, with no clear D. Germline V CDR1 and CDR2: SGDLS, YYNGEE. Trimming removed 0 bases at V and 0 bases at J, with 7 bases between. This CDR3 is 15 amino acids long. The CDR3 bases are TGTGCCAGCAGCGTAGACGGCGGCTCCTACAATGAGCAGTTCTTC. Its protein product is CASSVDGGSYNEQFF.

J is TRBJ1-1 and V is TRBV9, with unresolved D. Germline CDR1 is SGDLS and CDR2 is YYNGEE. Trimming took off 4 bases at V and 3 bases at J, with 10 bases between the two ends. This CDR3 has 13 residues. The CDR3 reads CASSRREDTEAFF. The CDR3, as DNA: TGTGCCAGCAGCCGGAGGGAGGACACTGAAGCTTTCTTT.

This clonotype came up many times. The chain combines TRBV5-6 with TRBJ2-2, with TRBD2 matching 8 bases. Germline CDR1 and CDR2: SGHDT and YYEEEE. The CDR3 contains 13 residues. V dropped 5 bases and J dropped 6; count of bases not matched to a gene: 3. Here the CDR3 reads CASRQLAAGELFF. Here the CDR3 DNA reads TGTGCCAGCAGGCAACTAGCGGCCGGGGAGCTGTTTTTT.

This clonotype was recorded many times. The V gene is TRBV9, the J gene TRBJ2-3, with 7 bases fitting TRBD2. Germline V gene lookup returns CDR1 SGDLS and CDR2 YYNGEE. This CDR3 contains 16 residues. The V gene end was trimmed by 0 bases and the J gene end by 1 base; junction bases not matched to a gene: 5. CDR3 amino acids: CASSVGGGLGTDTQYF. The CDR3 bases are TGTGCCAGCAGCGTAGGGGGGGGGTTGGGCACAGATACGCAGTATTTT.

The J gene is TRBJ1-2, the V gene TRBV2; no clear D. V was trimmed by 4 bases and J by 7 bases, leaving 7 bases between them. The CDR3 has 11 residues. Germline V gene sequence: CDR1 SNHLY, CDR2 FYNNEI. The CDR3 coding sequence is TGTGCCAGCAGTGTATTAATTGGCTACACCTTC. Translated: CASSVLIGYTF.